The rows below give T cell receptor beta chains drawn from one sample of a study of human versus mouse CDR3 diversity and MHC coevolution. TCRdb's copy holds only in-frame clones and misses some; the assay was immunoSEQ multiplex PCR. In the table there are some 60,000 clones, around 94% of which are singletons. The sequenced sample was naive CD4+ T cells from blood. These receptors all stem from a person between 60 and 70 years old in good health. The CDR3 runs from the conserved cysteine through the conserved F or W.

TRBV28 CASSPVTGALGAFF
TRBV18 CASSGPGQDQPQHF
TRBV7-9 CASSLTLAGAGELFF
TRBV19 CASSSGQTYGYTF
TRBV7-9 CASSREETQYF
TRBV5-5 CASSLQGIGNSPLHF
TRBV19 CASSIAAGRTEAFF
TRBV6-6 CASSYGGQVYEQYF
TRBV4-1 CASSLPTGQSSGANVLTF
TRBV5-1 CASSLSTDTQYF
TRBV29-1 CSVAALNTEAFF
TRBV7-8 CASSLAGGAPGTEAFF
TRBV2 CASDGQARATDTQYF
TRBV15 CATSRDFLGSSYNSPLHF
TRBV15 CATSRDGGDEKLFF
TRBV19 CASSAGQNYGYTF
TRBV11-3 CASSQKEAGSYNEQFF
TRBV5-1 CASSLEGDSGNTIYF
TRBV7-2 CASSLARDSYGYTF
TRBV23-1 CASPDSSCEQYF
TRBV7-6 CASSLEEAGEQFF
TRBV5-1 CASSLDGGGTGLVSDTQYF
TRBV5-1 CASSAIGAVQETQYF
TRBV5-5 CASSLGTGEYNEQFF
TRBV6-1 CASSEARTSFHEQYF
TRBV19 CASSSQGGSSYEQYF
TRBV19 CASSPQRGTKSYEQYF
TRBV29-1 CSVEGGDGYTF
TRBV9 CASSPLGLAGDEQFF
TRBV7-9 CASRSGVGSGANVLTF
TRBV2 CASTIGLADLKTQYF
TRBV7-7 CASSLGPQETQYF
TRBV7-3 CASSSKDLGEAFF